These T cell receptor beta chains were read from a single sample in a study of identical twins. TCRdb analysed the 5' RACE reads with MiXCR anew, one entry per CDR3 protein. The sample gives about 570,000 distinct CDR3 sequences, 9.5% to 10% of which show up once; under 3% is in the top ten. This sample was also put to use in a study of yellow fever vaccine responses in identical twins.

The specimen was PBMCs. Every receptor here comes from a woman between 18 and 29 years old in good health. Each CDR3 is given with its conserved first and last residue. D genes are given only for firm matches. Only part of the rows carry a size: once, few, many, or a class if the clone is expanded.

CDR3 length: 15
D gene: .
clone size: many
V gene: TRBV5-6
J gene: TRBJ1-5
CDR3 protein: CASSFYTDSNQPQHF
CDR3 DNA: TGTGCCAGCAGCTTTTACACGGATAGCAATCAGCCCCAGCATTTT

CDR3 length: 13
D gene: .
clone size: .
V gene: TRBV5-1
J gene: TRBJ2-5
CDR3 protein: CASSSYRGETQYF
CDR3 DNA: TGCGCCAGCAGCTCTTACAGAGGAGAGACCCAGTACTTC

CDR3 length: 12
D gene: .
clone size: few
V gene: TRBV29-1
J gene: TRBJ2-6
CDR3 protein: CSALFGANVLTF
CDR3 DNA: TGCAGCGCCCTTTTTGGGGCCAACGTCCTGACTTTC

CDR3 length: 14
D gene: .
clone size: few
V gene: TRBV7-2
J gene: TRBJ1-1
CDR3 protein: CASSLAGRTGEAFF
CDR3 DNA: TGTGCCAGCAGCTTAGCGGGCAGGACCGGTGAAGCTTTCTTT

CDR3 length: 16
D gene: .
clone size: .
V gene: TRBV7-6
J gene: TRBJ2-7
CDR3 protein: CASSLAGTGMSYEQYF
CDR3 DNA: TGTGCCAGCAGCTTAGCCGGTACCGGGATGTCCTACGAGCAGTACTTC

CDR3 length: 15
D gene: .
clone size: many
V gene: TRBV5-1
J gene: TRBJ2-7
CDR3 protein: CASSLDPGTVYEQYF
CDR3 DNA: TGCGCCAGCAGCTTGGATCCGGGCACAGTCTACGAGCAGTACTTC

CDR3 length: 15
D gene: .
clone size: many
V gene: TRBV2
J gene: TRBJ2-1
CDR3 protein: CASRARGLVDNEQFF
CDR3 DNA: TGTGCCAGCAGGGCAAGGGGCCTGGTGGACAATGAGCAGTTCTTC

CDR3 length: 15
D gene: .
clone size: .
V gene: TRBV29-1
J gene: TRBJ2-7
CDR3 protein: CSVDIAGQAHYEQYF
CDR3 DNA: TGCAGCGTTGACATAGCAGGGCAAGCCCACTACGAGCAGTACTTC

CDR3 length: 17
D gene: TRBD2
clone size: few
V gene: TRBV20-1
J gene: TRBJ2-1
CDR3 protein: CSARDPSSGVVYNEQFF
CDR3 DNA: TGCAGTGCTAGAGATCCCTCCAGCGGGGTGGTCTACAATGAGCAGTTCTTC

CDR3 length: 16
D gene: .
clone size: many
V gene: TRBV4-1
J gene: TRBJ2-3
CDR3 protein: CASSQVDMGFADTQYF
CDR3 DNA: TGCGCCAGCAGCCAAGTCGATATGGGTTTCGCAGATACGCAGTATTTT

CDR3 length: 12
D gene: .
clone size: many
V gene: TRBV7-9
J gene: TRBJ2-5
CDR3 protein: CASSFKGETQYF
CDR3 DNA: TGCGCCAGCAGCTTCAAGGGAGAGACCCAGTACTTC

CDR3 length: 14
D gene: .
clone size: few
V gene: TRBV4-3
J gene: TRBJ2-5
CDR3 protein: CASSQDRGYETQYF
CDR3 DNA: TGCGCCAGCAGCCAAGACAGGGGATACGAGACCCAGTACTTC

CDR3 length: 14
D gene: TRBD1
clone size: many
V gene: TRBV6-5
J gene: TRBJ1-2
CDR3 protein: CASSWVTGGYGYTF
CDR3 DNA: TGTGCCAGCAGTTGGGTGACAGGGGGCTATGGCTACACCTTC

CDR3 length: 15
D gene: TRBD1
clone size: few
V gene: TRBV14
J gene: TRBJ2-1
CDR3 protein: CASSLQGINYNEQFF
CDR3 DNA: TGTGCCAGCAGCTTACAGGGGATAAACTACAATGAGCAGTTCTTC

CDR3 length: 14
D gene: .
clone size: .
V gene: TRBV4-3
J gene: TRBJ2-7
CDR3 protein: CASSQVLESYEQYF
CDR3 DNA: TGCGCCAGCAGCCAGGTTTTAGAGTCCTACGAGCAGTACTTC

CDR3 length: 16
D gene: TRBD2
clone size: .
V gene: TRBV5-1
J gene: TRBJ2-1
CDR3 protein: CASSLERLAGADEQFF
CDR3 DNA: TGCGCCAGCAGCTTGGAGCGGCTAGCGGGAGCTGATGAGCAGTTCTTC

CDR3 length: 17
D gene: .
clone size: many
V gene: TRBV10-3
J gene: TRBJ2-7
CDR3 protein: CAISESMIRTHSYEQYF
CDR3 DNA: TGTGCCATCAGTGAGTCTATGATACGGACGCACTCCTACGAGCAGTACTTC

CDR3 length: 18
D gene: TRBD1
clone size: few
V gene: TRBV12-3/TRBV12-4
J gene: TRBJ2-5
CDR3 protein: CTSSSRLPGQGAGETQYF
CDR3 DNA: TGTACCAGCAGTTCTCGACTCCCGGGACAGGGGGCGGGAGAGACCCAGTACTTC

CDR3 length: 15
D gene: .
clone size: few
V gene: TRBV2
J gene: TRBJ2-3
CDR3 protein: CASSDRGSSTDTQYF
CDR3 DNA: TGTGCCAGCAGTGATCGGGGCTCTAGCACAGATACGCAGTATTTT

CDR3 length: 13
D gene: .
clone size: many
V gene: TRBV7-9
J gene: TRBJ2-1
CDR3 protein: CASSFWSANEQFF
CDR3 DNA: TGTGCCAGCAGCTTTTGGAGTGCCAATGAGCAGTTCTTC

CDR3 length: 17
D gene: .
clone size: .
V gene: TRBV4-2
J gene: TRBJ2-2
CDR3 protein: CASSQDRSGPATGELFF
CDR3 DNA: TGTGCCAGCAGCCAAGACAGGTCCGGACCGGCCACCGGGGAGCTGTTTTTT

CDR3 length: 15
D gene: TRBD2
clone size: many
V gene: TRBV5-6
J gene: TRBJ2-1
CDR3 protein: CASSLIGGAYNEQFF
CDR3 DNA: TGTGCCAGCAGCTTGATCGGGGGGGCCTACAATGAGCAGTTCTTC

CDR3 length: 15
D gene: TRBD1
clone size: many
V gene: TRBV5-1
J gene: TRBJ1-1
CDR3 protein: CASSPRQGPNTEAFF
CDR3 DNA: TGCGCCAGCAGCCCCCGACAGGGGCCGAACACTGAAGCTTTCTTT

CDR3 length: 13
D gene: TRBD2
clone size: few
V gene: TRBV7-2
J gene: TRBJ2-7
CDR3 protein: CASSLRLAGEQYF
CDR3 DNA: TGTGCCAGCAGCTTAAGGCTAGCGGGGGAGCAGTACTTC

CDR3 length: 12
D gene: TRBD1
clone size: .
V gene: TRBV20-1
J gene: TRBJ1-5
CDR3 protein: CSATRGNQPQHF
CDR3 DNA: TGCAGTGCTACCAGGGGGAATCAGCCCCAGCATTTT

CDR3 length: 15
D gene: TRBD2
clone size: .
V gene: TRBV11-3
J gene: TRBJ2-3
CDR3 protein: CASSWLGGGLDTQYF
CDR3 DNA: TGTGCCAGCAGCTGGTTGGGCGGGGGGCTAGATACGCAGTATTTT

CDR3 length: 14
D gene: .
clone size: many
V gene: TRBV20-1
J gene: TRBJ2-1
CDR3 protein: CSAGGLGGYNEQFF
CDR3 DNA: TGCAGTGCCGGCGGACTAGGGGGGTACAATGAGCAGTTCTTC

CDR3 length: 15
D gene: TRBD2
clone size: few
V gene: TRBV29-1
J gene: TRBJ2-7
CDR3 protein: CSVIVLAKSSYEQYF
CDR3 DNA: TGCAGCGTGATAGTACTAGCGAAAAGCTCCTACGAGCAGTACTTC

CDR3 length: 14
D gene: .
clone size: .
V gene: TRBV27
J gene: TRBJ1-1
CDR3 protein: CASSRADRYTEAFF
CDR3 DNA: TGTGCCAGCAGTCGCGCGGACAGATACACTGAAGCTTTCTTT

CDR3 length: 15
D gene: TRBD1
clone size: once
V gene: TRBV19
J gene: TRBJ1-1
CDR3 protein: CASSIDRGENTEAFF
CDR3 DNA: TGTGCCAGTAGTATCGACAGGGGGGAGAACACTGAAGCTTTCTTT

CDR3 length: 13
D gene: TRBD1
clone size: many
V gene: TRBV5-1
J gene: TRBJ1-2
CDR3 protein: CASSRTGDSGYTF
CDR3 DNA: TGCGCCAGCAGCCGGACAGGGGACTCTGGCTACACCTTC

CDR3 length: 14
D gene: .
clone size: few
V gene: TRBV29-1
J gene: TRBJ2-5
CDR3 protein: CSATTGAGMETQYF
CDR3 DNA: TGCAGCGCGACGACGGGGGCGGGGATGGAGACCCAGTACTTC

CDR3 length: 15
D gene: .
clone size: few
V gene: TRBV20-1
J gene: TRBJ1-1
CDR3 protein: CSANPGGGWDTEAFF
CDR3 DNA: TGCAGTGCTAACCCGGGGGGTGGTTGGGACACTGAAGCTTTCTTT

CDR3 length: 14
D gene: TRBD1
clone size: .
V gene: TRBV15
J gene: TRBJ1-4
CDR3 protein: CATSGRQGAEKLFF
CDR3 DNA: TGTGCCACCAGCGGTAGACAGGGGGCCGAAAAACTGTTTTTT

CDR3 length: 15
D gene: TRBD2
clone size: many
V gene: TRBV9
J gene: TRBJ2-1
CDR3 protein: CASSVAGGTYNEQFF
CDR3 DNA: TGTGCCAGCAGCGTGGCGGGGGGCACCTACAATGAGCAGTTCTTC

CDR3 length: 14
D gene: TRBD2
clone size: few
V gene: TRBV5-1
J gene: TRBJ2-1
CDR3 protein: CASAPGGGWNEQFF
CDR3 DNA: TGCGCCAGCGCCCCGGGCGGGGGGTGGAATGAGCAGTTCTTC

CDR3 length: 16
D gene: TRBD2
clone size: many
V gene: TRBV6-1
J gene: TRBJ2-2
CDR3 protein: CASTHSSGRARRELFF
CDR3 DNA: TGTGCCAGCACCCACAGTAGCGGGAGGGCCAGGAGGGAGCTGTTTTTT

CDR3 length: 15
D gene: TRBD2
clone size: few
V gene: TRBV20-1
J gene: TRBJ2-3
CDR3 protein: CSATPTSGNTDTQYF
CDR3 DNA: TGCAGTGCCACCCCTACTAGCGGAAACACAGATACGCAGTATTTT

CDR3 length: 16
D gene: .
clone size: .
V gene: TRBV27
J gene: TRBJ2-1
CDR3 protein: CASSLWRGGGINEQFF
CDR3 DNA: TGTGCCAGCAGTTTATGGAGGGGCGGGGGCATCAATGAGCAGTTCTTC

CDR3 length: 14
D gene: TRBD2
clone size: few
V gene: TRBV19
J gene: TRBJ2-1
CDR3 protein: CASSISGGINEQFF
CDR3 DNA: TGTGCCAGTAGTATCTCCGGGGGGATCAATGAGCAGTTCTTC

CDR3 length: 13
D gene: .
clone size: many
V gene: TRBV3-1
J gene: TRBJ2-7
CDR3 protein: CASSQGRNYEQYF
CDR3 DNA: TGTGCCAGCAGCCAAGGGAGAAACTACGAGCAGTACTTC

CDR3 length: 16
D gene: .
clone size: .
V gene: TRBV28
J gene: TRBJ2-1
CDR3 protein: CASLTFAGTPYNEQFF
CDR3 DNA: TGTGCCAGCCTTACCTTCGCCGGGACACCTTACAATGAGCAGTTCTTC

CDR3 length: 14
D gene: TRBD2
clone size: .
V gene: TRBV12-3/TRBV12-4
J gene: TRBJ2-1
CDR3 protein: CASSRPPGLAEQFF
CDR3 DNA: TGTGCCAGCAGCCGCCCTCCGGGACTAGCGGAGCAGTTCTTC

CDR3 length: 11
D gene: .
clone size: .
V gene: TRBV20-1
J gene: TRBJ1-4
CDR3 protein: CSAKSAEKLFF
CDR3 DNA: TGCAGTGCCAAGTCTGCTGAAAAACTGTTTTTT

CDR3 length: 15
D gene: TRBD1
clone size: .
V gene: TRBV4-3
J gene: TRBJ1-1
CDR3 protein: CASSQERTGYTEAFF
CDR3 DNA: TGCGCCAGCAGCCAAGAACGGACAGGCTACACTGAAGCTTTCTTT

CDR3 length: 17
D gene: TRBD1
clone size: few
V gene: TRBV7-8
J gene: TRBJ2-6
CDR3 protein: CASSLLGQGAGANVLTF
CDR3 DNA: TGTGCCAGCAGCTTATTGGGACAGGGGGCGGGGGCCAACGTCCTGACTTTC

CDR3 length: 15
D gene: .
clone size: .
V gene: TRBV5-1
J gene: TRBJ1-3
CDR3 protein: CASSFGLPSGNTIYF
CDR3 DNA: TGCGCCAGCAGCTTCGGTCTGCCCTCTGGAAACACCATATATTTT

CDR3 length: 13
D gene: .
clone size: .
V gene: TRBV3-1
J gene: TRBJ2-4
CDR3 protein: CASSQETTRSQYF
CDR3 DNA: TGTGCCAGCAGCCAAGAGACTACTAGGAGTCAGTACTTC

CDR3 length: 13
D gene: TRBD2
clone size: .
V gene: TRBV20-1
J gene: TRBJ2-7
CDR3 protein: CSARTRGSYEQYF
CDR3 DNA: TGCAGTGCTAGGACGCGGGGGAGTTACGAGCAGTACTTC

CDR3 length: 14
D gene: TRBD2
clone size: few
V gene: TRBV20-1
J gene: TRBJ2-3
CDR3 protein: CSAQKRGNTDTQYF
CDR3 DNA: TGCAGTGCTCAAAAGCGGGGAAACACAGATACGCAGTATTTT

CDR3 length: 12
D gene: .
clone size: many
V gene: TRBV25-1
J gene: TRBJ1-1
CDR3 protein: CASSEGAGRAFF
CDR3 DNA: TGTGCCAGCAGTGAAGGTGCAGGGAGGGCTTTCTTT

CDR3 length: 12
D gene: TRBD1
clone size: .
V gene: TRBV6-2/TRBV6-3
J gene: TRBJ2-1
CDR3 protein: CASSSRGLEQFF
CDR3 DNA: TGTGCCAGCAGTTCTAGGGGGCTTGAGCAGTTCTTC

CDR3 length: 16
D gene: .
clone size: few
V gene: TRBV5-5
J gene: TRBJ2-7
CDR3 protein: CASSFRLVGVQYEQYF
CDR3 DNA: TGTGCCAGCAGCTTCCGACTGGTTGGGGTGCAGTACGAGCAGTACTTC

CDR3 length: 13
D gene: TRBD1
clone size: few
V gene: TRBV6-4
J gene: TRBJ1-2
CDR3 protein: CASRDTGDSGYTF
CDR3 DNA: TGTGCCAGCAGGGACACAGGGGATTCGGGCTACACCTTC

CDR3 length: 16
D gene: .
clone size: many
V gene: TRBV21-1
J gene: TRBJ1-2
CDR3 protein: CASSKVGQGNYYGYTF
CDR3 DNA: .

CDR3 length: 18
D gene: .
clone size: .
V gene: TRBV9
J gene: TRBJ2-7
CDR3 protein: CASSVPGDRTYPPYEQYF
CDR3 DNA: TGTGCCAGCAGCGTACCAGGGGATCGCACATACCCTCCCTACGAGCAGTACTTC

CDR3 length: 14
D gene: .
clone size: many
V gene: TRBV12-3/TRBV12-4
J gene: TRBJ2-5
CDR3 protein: CASSLARTRGTQYF
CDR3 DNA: TGTGCCAGCAGTTTAGCCCGCACTCGAGGGACCCAGTACTTC